This T cell receptor (beta chain) originates from a study of T cells in women clearing cervical HPV infection. Germline CDR1 is SGDLS and CDR2 is YYNGEE. This CDR3 has 15 amino acids. J gave up 8 bases and V 0 bases, and 8 bases lay outside the gene matches. Study results and limitations: Controls had more TRBV6-7 (0.16%) than cases (about 0.11%).

In regard to this clone: What it recognizes is unknown. The DNA ends 3 residues before the CDR3 does, and the rest of the CDR3 is filled in from the germline J gene.

Sequencing used immunoSEQ multiplex PCR; TCRdb keeps in-frame clones, though not all of them. This listing includes about 26,000 clones. The chain combines TRBV9 with TRBJ2-1, with 7 nucleotides matching TRBD1. The TCR originated in a woman between 18 and 70 years old with a cervical HPV16 infection that either progressed to CIN3+ or cleared (not recorded which). The material sequenced was blood buffy coat. This chain's CDR3 is CASSVETGRGYEQFF. The sequenced part of the CDR3 DNA is TGTGCCAGCAGCGTAGAGACAGGGCGAGGCTATGAG.